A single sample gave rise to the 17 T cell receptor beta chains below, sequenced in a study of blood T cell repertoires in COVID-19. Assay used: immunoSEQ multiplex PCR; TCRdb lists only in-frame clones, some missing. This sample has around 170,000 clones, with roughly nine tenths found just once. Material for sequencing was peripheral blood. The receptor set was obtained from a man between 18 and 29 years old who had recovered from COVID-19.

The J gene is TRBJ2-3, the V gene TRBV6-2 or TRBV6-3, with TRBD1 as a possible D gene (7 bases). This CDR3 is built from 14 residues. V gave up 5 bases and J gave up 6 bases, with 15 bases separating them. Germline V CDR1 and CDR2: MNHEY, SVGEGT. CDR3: CASSLRTGGDTQYF. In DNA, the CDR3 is TGTGCCAGCAGTCTGCGGACAGGAGGGGATACGCAGTATTTT.

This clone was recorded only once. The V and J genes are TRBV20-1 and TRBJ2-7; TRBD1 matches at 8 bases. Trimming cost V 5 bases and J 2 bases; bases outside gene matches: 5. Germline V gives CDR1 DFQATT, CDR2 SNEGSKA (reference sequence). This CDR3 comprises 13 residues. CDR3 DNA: TGCAGTGCTGGTGGGACAGGACCCTACGAGCAGTACTTC. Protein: CSAGGTGPYEQYF.

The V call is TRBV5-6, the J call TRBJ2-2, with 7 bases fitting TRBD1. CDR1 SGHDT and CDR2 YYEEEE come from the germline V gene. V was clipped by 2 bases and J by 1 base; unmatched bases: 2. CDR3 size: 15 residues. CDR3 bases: TGTGCCAGCAGCTTTCGACAGGGGAACACCGGGGAGCTGTTTTTT. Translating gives CASSFRQGNTGELFF.

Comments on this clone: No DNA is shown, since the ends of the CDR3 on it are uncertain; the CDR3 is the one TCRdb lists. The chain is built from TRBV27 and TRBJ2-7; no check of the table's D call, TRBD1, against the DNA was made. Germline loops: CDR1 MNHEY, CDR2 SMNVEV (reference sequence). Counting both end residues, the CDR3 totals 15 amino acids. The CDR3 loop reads CASSTSGQGYNEQYF.

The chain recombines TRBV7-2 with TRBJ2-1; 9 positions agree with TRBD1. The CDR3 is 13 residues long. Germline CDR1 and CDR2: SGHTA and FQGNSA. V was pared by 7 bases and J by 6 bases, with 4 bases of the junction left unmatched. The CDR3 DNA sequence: TGTGCCAGCACTGGGACAGGGAGCAATGAGCAGTTCTTC. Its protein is CASTGTGSNEQFF.

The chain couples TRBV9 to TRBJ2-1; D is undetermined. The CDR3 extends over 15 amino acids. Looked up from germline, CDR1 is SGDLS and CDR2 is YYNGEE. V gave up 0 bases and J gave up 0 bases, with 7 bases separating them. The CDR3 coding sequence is TGTGCCAGCAGCGTAGGCTCGGGCTCCTACAATGAGCAGTTCTTC. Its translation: CASSVGSGSYNEQFF.

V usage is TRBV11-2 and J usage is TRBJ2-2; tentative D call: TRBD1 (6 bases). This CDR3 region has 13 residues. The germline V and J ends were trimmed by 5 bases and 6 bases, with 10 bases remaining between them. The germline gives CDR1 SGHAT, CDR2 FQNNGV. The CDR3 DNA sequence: TGTGCCAGCAGCAGACACAGGGCCGGGGAGCTGTTTTTT. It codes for CASSRHRAGELFF.

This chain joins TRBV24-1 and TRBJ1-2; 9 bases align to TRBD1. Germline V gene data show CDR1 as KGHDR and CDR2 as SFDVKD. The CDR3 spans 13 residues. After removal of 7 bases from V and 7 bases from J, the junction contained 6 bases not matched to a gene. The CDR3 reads CATRDQDRGGYTF. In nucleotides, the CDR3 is TGTGCCACCAGGGACCAGGACAGGGGTGGCTACACCTTC.

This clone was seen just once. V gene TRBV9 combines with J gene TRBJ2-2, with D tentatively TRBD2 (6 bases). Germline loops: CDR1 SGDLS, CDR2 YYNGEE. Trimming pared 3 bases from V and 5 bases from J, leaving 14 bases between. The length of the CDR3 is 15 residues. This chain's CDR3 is CASSARERGTGELFF. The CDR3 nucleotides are TGTGCCAGCAGCGCACGGGAGAGAGGAACCGGGGAGCTGTTTTTT. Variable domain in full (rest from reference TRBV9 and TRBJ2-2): DSGVTQTPKHLITATGQRVTLRCSPRSGDLSVYWYQQSLDQGLQFLIQYYNGEERAKGNILERFSAQQFPDLHSELNLSSLELGDSALYFCASSARERGTGELFFGEGSRLTVL.

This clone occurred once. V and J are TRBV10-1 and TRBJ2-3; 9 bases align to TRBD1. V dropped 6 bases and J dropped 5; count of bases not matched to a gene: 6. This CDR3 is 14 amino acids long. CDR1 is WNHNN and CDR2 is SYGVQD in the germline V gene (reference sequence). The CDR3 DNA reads TGCGCCAGCAGGCGGGACAGGGCGGTAGATACGCAGTATTTT. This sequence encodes CASRRDRAVDTQYF.

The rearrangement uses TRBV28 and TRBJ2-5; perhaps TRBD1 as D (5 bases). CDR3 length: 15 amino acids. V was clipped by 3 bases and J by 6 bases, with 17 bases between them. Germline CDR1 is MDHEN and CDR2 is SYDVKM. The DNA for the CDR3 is TGTGCCAGCAGTTTTGGAACAGCGACAGCCCAGACCCAGTACTTC. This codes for CASSFGTATAQTQYF.

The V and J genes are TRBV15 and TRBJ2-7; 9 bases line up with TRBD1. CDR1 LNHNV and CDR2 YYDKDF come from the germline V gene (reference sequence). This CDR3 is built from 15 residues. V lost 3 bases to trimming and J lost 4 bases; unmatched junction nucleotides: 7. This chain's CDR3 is CATSSPGTGKYEQYF. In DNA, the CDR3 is TGTGCCACCAGCAGCCCCGGGACAGGGAAGTACGAGCAGTACTTC.

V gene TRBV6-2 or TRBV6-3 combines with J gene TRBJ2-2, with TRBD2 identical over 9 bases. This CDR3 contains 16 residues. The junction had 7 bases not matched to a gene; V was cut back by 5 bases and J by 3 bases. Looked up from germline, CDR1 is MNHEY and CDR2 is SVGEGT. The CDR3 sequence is CASSHPGLAYTGELFF. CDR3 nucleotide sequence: TGTGCCAGCAGTCATCCGGGACTAGCCTACACCGGGGAGCTGTTTTTT.

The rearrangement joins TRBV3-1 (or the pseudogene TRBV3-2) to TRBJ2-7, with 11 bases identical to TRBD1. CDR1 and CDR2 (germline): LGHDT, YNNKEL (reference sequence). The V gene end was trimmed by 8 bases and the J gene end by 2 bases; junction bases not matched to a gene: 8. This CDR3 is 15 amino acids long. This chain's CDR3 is CASGSWGQGAYEQYF. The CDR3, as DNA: TGTGCCAGCGGCTCTTGGGGACAGGGGGCCTACGAGCAGTACTTC.

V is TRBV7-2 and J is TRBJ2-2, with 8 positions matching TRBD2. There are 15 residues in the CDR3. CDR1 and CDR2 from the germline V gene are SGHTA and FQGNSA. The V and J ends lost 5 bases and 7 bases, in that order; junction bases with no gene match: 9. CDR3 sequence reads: CASSPSSGGLGELFF. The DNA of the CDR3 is TGTGCCAGCAGCCCTTCCTCGGGGGGGCTCGGGGAGCTGTTTTTT.

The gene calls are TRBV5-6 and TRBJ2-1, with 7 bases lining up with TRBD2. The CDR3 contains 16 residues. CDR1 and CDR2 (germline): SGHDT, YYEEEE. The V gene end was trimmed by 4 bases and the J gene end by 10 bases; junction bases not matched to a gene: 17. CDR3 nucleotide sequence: TGTGCCAGCAGCCTGGGAACTGGCGGGAGAGGTTACGAGCAGTTCTTC. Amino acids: CASSLGTGGRGYEQFF. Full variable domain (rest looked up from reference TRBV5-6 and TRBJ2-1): DAGVTQSPTHLIKTRGQQVTLRCSPKSGHDTVSWYQQALGQGPQFIFQYYEEEERQRGNFPDRFSGHQFPNYSSELNVNALLLGDSALYLCASSLGTGGRGYEQFFGPGTRLTVL.

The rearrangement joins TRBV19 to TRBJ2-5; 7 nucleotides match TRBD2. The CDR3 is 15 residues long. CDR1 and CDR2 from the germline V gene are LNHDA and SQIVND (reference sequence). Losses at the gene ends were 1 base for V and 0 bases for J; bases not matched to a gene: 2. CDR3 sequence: CASSIGREYQETQYF. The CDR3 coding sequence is TGTGCCAGTAGTATAGGGCGGGAGTACCAAGAGACCCAGTACTTC.